This record covers a single TCR beta chain. Its antigen is unidentified. Profiling relied on immunoSEQ multiplex PCR, and the TCRdb table lists in-frame clones only, not all of them. The top ten hold over 0.09% of the sample, which has 30,000 to 45,000 clones, just over 90% seen once. Naive CD45RA+ and memory CD45RO+ CD4+ or CD8+ T cells were FACS-sorted. The CDR3 is made up of 14 amino acids. J was trimmed by 9 bases and V by 6 bases; bases with no gene match: 10. CDR1 and CDR2 from the germline V gene are SNHLY and FYNNEI. The entry originates in a study of regulatory dendritic cells for organ transplantation. Study-wide findings and caveats: Memory CD8+ clonal expansion seemed more limited with regulatory than mature dendritic cells. The most alloreactive TCR clonotypes were found in resting memory CD8+ cells. Memory T cells were less diverse than naive, with memory CD8+ most oligoclonal.

This chain uses TRBV2 with TRBJ1-3; 8 positions match TRBD1. Sequences were obtained from naive CD8+ T cells from blood. Noted subset: CD45RA+ naive T cells. The TCR originated in a human donor in good health. CDR3 sequence (DNA): TGTGCCAGCAGCTTAGGACAGGGTTTGAGCACCATATATTTT. The encoded protein is CASSLGQGLSTIYF.